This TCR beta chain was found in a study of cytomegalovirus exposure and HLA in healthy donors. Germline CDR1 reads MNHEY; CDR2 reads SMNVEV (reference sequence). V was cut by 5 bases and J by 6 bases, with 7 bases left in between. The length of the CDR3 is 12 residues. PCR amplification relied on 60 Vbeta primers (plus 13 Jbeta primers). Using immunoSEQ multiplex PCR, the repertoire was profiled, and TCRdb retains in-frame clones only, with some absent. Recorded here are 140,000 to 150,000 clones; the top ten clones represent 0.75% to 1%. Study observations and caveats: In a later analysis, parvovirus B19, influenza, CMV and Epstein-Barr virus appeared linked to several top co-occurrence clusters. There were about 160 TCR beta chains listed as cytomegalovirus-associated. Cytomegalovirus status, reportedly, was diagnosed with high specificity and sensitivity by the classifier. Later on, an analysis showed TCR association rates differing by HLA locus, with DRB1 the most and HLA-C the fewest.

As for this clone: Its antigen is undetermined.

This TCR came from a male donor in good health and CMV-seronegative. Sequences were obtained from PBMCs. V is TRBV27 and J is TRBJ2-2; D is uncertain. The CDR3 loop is CASSPLAGELFF. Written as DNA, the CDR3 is TGTGCCAGCAGTCCGTTAGCCGGGGAGCTGTTTTTT.